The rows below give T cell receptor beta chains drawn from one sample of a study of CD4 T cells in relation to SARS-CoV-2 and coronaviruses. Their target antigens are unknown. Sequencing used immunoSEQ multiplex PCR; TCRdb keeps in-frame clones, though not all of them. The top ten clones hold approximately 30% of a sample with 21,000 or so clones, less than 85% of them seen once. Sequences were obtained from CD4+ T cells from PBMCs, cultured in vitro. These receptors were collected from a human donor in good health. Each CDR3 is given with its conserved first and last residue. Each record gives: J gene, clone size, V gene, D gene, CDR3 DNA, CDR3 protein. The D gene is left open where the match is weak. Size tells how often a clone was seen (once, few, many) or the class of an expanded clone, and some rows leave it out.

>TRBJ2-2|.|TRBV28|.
TGTGCCAGCAGCGGGGAGCCTTTGGGGGTGAACACCGGGGAGCTGTTTTTT
CASSGEPLGVNTGELFF
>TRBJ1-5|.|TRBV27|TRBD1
TGTGCCAGCAGTCCCCCGACAGGGGTGAGTAATCAGCCCCAGCATTTT
CASSPPTGVSNQPQHF
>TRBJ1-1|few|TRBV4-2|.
TGTGCCAGCAGCCCTTTGGGTGTTGGCACTGAAGCTTTCTTT
CASSPLGVGTEAFF
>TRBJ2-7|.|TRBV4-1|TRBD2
TGCGCCAGCAGCCCTGAACCTAGCGGGAGGTCCTACGAGCAGTACTTC
CASSPEPSGRSYEQYF
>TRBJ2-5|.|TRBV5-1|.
TGCGCCAGCAGCTCCCAACCCGGGGCCCTGAAAGAGACCCAGTACTTC
CASSSQPGALKETQYF
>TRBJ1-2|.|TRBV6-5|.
TGTGCCAGCAGGTCAGACAGGAACTATGGCTACACCTTC
CASRSDRNYGYTF
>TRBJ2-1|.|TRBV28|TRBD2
TGTGCCAGCAGTTTTAACTGGGTAGCGGGAGACCGTGAGCAGTTCTTC
CASSFNWVAGDREQFF
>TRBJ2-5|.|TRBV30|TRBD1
TGTGCCTCGGGACAGCAAGAGACCCAGTACTTC
CASGQQETQYF
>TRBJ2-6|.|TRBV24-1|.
TGTGCCACGCCGCGTGCTGGACGGCAAGACTCTGGGGCCAACGTCCTGACTTTC
CATPRAGRQDSGANVLTF
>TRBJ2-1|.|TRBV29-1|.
TGCAGCGTTGTTAGCGTTAGCTCCTACAATGAGCAGTTCTTC
CSVVSVSSYNEQFF
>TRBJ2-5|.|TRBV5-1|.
TGCGCCAGCAGCCTAGCGTCGGGGGCGGAAGAGACCCAGTACTTC
CASSLASGAEETQYF
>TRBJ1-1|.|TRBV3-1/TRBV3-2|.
TGTGCCAGCAGCCCAATAGGGCAGAGCATGAACACTGAAGCTTTCTTT
CASSPIGQSMNTEAFF
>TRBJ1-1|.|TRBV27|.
TGTGCCAGCAGGAAACTGAACACTGAAGCTTTCTTT
CASRKLNTEAFF
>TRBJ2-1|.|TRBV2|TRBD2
TGTGCCAGCAGGGGGGACTACCTCAATGAGCAGTTCTTC
CASRGDYLNEQFF
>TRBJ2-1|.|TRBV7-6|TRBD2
TGTGCCAGCAGCTTTGCTAGCGGGAGGAACAATGAGCAGTTCTTC
CASSFASGRNNEQFF
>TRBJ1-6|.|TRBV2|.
TGTGCCAGCAGTACCGGGCAGGCTAGGTCACCCCTCCACTTT
CASSTGQARSPLHF
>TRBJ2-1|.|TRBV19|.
TGTGCCAGTAGTATAGAAAAGGGGAGCACCTACAATGAGCAGTTCTTC
CASSIEKGSTYNEQFF
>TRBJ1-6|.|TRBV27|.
TGTGCCAGCAGTTTTAGGGGTGCCTATTCACCCCTCCACTTT
CASSFRGAYSPLHF
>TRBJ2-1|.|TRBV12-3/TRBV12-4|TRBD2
TGTGCCAGCCTAGCGGGAGGGCCGAGGGAGCAGTTCTTC
CASLAGGPREQFF
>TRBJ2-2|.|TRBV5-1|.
TGCGCCAGCAGCTTGGCCTTGGGCGGAACCGGGGAGCTGTTTTTT
CASSLALGGTGELFF
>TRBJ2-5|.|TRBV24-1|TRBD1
TGTGCCACCAGTGATTTAGGACAGGGACAAGAGACCCAGTACTTC
CATSDLGQGQETQYF
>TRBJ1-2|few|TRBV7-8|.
TGTGCCAGCAGCTTAAACCCCGGGACTGAGTATGGCTACACCTTC
CASSLNPGTEYGYTF
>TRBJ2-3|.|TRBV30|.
TGTGCCTGGAGTAGGGCGAACAGGCCGCAGTATTTT
CAWSRANRPQYF
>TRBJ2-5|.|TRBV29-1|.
TGCAGCGGAGCCGGGATACCCGGACGAGAGACCCAGTACTTC
CSGAGIPGRETQYF
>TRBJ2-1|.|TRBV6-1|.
TGTGCCAGCAGTGTAATCATGGACCTCTCGAACAATGAGCAGTTCTTC
CASSVIMDLSNNEQFF
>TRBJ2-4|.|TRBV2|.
TGTGCCAGCAGTGAAGAACTGCTAAACATTCAGTACTTC
CASSEELLNIQYF
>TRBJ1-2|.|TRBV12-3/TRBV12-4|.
TGTGCCAGCAGCCGGGACCGCAGCTATGGCTACACCTTC
CASSRDRSYGYTF
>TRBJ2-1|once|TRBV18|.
TGTGCCAGCTCACCAGCTGAGCGGTCAAGGGGCAATGAGCAGTTCTTC
CASSPAERSRGNEQFF
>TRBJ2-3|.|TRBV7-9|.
TGTGCCAGCAGCTTAGATCTAGATACGCAGTATTTT
CASSLDLDTQYF
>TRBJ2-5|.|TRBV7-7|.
TGTGCCAGCAGCTCAGTCGGGATTTCGGAGACCCAGTACTTC
CASSSVGISETQYF
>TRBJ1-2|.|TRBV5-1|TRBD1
TGCGCCAGCAGCCTAGGCGGGACAGGGGGTGAGGGCTACACCTTC
CASSLGGTGGEGYTF
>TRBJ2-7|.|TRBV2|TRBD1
TGTGCCAGCAGCGGACAGGGCCACGAGCAGTACTTC
CASSGQGHEQYF
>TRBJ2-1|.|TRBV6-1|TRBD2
TGTGCCAGCAGTGAAGAACTAGCGGGAGGGAATGAGCAGTTCTTC
CASSEELAGGNEQFF
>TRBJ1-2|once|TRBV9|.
TGTGCCAGCAACCAGGGGAGCTATGGCTACACCTTC
CASNQGSYGYTF
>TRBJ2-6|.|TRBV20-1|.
TGCAGTGCTAGTTCCCTCGGGGCCAACGTCCTGACTTTC
CSASSLGANVLTF
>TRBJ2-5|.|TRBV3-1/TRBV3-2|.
TGTGCCAGCAGCCATTTAGCGGAGAAACAAGAGACCCAGTACTTC
CASSHLAEKQETQYF
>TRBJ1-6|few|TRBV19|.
TGTGCCAGTAGTATACAGGGTGGGAATTCACCCCTCCACTTT
CASSIQGGNSPLHF
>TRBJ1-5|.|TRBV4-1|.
TGCGCCAGCAGCCAAGTCCGAGGGGCAGGCGGGGTGCCCCAGCATTTT
CASSQVRGAGGVPQHF
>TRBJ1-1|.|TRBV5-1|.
TGCGCCAGCAGCTTTGGTACGGAGGCAACTGAAGCTTTCTTT
CASSFGTEATEAFF
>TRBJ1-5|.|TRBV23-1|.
TGCGCCAGCAGTGCCGGGGGGAGCAATCAGCCCCAGCATTTT
CASSAGGSNQPQHF
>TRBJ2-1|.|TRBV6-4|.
TGTGCCAGCAGTGCCACAGGGACGGAATACAATGAGCAGTTCTTC
CASSATGTEYNEQFF
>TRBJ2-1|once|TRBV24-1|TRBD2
TGTGCCACCGGTGGTGGGGGGGGTAATGAGCAGTTCTTC
CATGGGGGNEQFF
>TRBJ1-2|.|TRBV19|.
TGTGCCAGTAGGCAGGGTGACTATGGCTACACCTTC
CASRQGDYGYTF
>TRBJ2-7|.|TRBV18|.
TGTGCCAGCTCACCAGGCGGTACCTACGAGCAGTACTTC
CASSPGGTYEQYF
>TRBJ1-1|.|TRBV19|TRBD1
TGTGCCAGTAGTAAAACAGGGGAAGCCGAAGCTTTCTTT
CASSKTGEAEAFF
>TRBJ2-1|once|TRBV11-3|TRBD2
TGTGCCAGCAGCCCGGGGACTAGCGGGAGAAACAATGAGCAGTTCTTC
CASSPGTSGRNNEQFF
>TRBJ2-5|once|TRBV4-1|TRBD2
TGCGCCAGCAGCCAAGGAGAGCTAGCGGGCCAAGAGACCCAGTACTTC
CASSQGELAGQETQYF
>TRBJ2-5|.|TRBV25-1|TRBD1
TGTGCCAGCAGTGGGGGGACAGGCGAGTACCAAGAGACCCAGTACTTC
CASSGGTGEYQETQYF
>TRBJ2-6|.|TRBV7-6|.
TGTGCCAGCAGCCCTCTATTACCTTCTGGGGCCAACGTCCTGACTTTC
CASSPLLPSGANVLTF
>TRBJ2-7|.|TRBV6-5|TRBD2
TGTGCCAGCAATTCCATGGCTAGCGGCCCCTACGAGCAGTACTTC
CASNSMASGPYEQYF
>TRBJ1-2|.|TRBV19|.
TGTGCCAGTCAGCTCAATGCGTTTGAGGGGGGCTACACCTTC
CASQLNAFEGGYTF
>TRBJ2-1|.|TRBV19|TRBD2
TGTGCCAGTAAGTCGACTAGCGTGGATGAGCAGTTCTTC
CASKSTSVDEQFF
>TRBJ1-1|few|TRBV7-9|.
TGTGCCAGCAGCTTACTGCAGGGCGGTACTGAAGCTTTCTTT
CASSLLQGGTEAFF
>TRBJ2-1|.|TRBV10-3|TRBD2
TGTGCCATCAGTGTGGGGCGGGAGGGGAATGAGCAGTTCTTC
CAISVGREGNEQFF
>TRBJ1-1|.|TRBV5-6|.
TGTGCCAGCAACCCCCAGGGGAACACTGAAGCTTTCTTT
CASNPQGNTEAFF
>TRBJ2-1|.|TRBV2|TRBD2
TGTGCCAGCAGTACCACCCAGACTAGCGGGAGGCTCAGCTCCTACAATGAGCAGTTCTTC
CASSTTQTSGRLSSYNEQFF
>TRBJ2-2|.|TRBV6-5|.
TGTGCCAGCAGTTTAAACACCGGGGAGCTGTTTTTT
CASSLNTGELFF
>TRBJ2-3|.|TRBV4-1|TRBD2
TGCGCCAGCAGCCCTGTAGGTCTAGCGGGGTGGTATTTT
CASSPVGLAGWYF
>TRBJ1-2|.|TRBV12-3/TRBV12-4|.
TGTGCCAGCAGTTTAGAACCCGGGGCAACCACCTTC
CASSLEPGATTF